This T cell receptor (beta chain) came from a study of T cells in Graves' hyperthyroidism and ophthalmopathy. There were TCR beta CDR3 regions amplified from RNA transcripts. A set of HTBI primers served as the primers for a first-round RT-PCR of the TCR CDR3. One entry per CDR3 protein results from TCRdb running MiXCR on the multiplex PCR reads. The sample shows 350,000 to 400,000 distinct CDR3 sequences, 19% of them seen only once. Germline V gives CDR1 MDHEN, CDR2 SYDVKM. V lost 8 bases and J lost 10, with 17 bases in between. The CDR3 totals 12 residues. Disease duration under 2 months; hyperthyroidism patients were aged 18 to 65. This clonotype was detected ten times or more.

The source is a woman between 18 and 29 years old with Graves' hyperthyroidism. The chain employs TRBV28 and TRBJ1-1, with a weak D call TRBD1 (6 bases). Sequencing was done on a sample of blood. This CDR3 reads CASQNLQGGAFF. The CDR3 DNA reads as TGTGCCAGCCAAAACCTACAGGGCGGAGCTTTCTTT.